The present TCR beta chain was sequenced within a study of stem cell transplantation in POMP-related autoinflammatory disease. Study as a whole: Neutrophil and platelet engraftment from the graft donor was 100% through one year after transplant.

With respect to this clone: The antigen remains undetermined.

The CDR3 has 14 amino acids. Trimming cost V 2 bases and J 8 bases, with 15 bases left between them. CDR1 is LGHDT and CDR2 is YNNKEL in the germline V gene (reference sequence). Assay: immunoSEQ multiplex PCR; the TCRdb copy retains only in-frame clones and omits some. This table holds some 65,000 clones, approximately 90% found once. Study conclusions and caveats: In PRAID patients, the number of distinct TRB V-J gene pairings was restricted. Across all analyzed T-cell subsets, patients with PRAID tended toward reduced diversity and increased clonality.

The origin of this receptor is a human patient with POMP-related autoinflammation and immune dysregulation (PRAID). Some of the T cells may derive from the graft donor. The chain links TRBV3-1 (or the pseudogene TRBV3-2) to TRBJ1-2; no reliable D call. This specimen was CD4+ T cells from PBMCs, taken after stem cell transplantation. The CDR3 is CASSQRTAALGYTF. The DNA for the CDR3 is TGTGCCAGCAGCCAACGGACGGCGGCCCTGGGCTACACCTTC.